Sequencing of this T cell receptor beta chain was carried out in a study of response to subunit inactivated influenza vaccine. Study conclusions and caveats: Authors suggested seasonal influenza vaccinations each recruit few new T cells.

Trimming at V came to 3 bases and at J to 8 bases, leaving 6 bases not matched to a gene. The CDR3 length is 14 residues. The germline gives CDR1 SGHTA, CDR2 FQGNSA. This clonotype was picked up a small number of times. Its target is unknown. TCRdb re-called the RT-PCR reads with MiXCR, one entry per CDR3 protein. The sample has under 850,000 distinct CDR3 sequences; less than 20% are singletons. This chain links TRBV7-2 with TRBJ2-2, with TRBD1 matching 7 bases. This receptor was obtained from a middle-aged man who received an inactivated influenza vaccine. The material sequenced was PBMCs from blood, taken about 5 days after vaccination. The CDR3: CASSLTQGVGELFF. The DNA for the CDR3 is TGTGCCAGCAGCTTGACCCAGGGGGTGGGGGAGCTGTTTTTT.